The next 24 T cell receptor beta chains were all read from a single sample in a study of blood T cells in healthy people across ages (dated by TCRdb to the mid-2010s). Library generation was performed with 5' RACE. The sequencer was an Illumina HiSeq 2500. A second PCR of about 7 to 12 cycles was run with a J-beta primer mix and a sample-barcoded 5' primer. Starting from the raw public reads, TCRdb applied fastp trimming at Q25, assembled clones with MiXCR and retained in-frame beta chains. A single entry per CDR3 protein holds the most common genes and DNA from its merged rows. The sample includes some 1.4 million distinct CDR3 sequences, with 40% to 50% observed a single time. Of the sample, around 8% is held by the ten largest clones. The material sequenced was blood. These receptors were collected from a woman under 30 in good health.

This clonotype was counted between two and nine times. The chain has TRBV27 and TRBJ2-7, with a possible D match to TRBD2 (5 bases). This CDR3 has 14 residues. Germline V gene data show CDR1 as MNHEY and CDR2 as SMNVEV (reference sequence). V lost 5 bases, J lost 2 bases, and 13 bases lay in between. The CDR3 DNA reads TGTGCCAGCAGTGTACTCGAGGGAACCTACGAGCAGTACTTC. As protein: CASSVLEGTYEQYF.

On this clonotype itself: The missing conserved phenylalanine or tryptophan at the end of this CDR3 makes a read error likely. J is TRBJ2-7 and V is TRBV20-1, with a possible D match to TRBD2 (5 bases). This CDR3 spans 12 amino acids. CDR1 and CDR2 from the germline V gene are DFQATT and SNEGSKA (reference sequence). Deletions cut 3 bases from V and 0 bases from J, with 6 bases between. The CDR3: CSASGISYEQYS. In DNA form, the CDR3 reads TGCAGTGCTAGCGGGATCTCCTACGAGCAGTACTCC.

The rearrangement uses TRBV12-3 or TRBV12-4 and TRBJ2-5, with TRBD2 identical over 10 bases. The V segment lost 8 bases and the J segment 11 bases; nucleotides outside the gene matches: 17. The CDR3 has 15 amino acids. CDR3 sequence: CASCLRTSGNNEQYF. CDR3 DNA: TGTGCCAGCTGCTTGAGAACTAGCGGGAACAATGAGCAGTACTTC.

The CDR3: CASSGPYLHF. DNA for the CDR3: TGTGCCAGCAGCGGACCATATCTCCACTTT. The chain combines TRBV2 with TRBJ1-6; unclear D gene. The CDR3 runs 10 residues. The germline V gene encodes CDR1 SNHLY and CDR2 FYNNEI. The V end lost 6 bases, the J end lost 16 bases, and 10 bases lay between the germline ends. Drawing the rest from reference TRBV2 and TRBJ1-6, the complete variable domain is EPEVTQTPSHQVTQMGQEVILRCVPISNHLYFYWYRQILGQKVEFLVSFYNNEISEKSEIFDDQFSVERPDGSNFTLKIRSTKLEDSAMYFCASSGPYLHFGNGTRLTVT.

This clonotype occurred a few times. V is TRBV20-1 and J is TRBJ2-1; D remains unclear. Germline CDR1 DFQATT, CDR2 SNEGSKA (reference sequence). The V end was cut by 2 bases, the J end by 5 bases, with 28 bases between. The CDR3 runs 19 residues. The CDR3 nucleotides read TGCAGTGCTAGAAGTGGGGTGAATACCCGAGGCCGCAGAAACAATGAGCAGTTCTTC. It specifies CSARSGVNTRGRRNNEQFF.

The gene calls are TRBV6-2 or TRBV6-3 and TRBJ2-1; possibly TRBD2 for D (6 bases). The CDR3 sequence is 15 residues long. CDR1 and CDR2 (germline): MNHEY, SVGEGT. V lost 2 bases to trimming and J lost 7 bases, with 15 bases between them. This chain's CDR3 is CASSYRPGEWNEQFF. The CDR3 DNA sequence: TGTGCCAGCAGTTACCGTCCGGGAGAATGGAATGAGCAGTTCTTC.

The CDR3 protein is CASSLVFGAETQYF. The CDR3 bases are TGCGCCAGCAGCTTGGTATTCGGGGCAGAGACCCAGTACTTC. J is TRBJ2-5 and V is TRBV5-1, with D perhaps being TRBD1 or TRBD2 (5 bases each). Looked up from germline, CDR1 is SGHRS and CDR2 is YFSETQ. CDR3 size: 14 residues. The V end was cut by 0 bases, the J end by 4 bases, with 10 bases between. Full variable domain (remainder filled in from reference TRBV5-1 and TRBJ2-5): KAGVTQTPRYLIKTRGQQVTLSCSPISGHRSVSWYQQTPGQGLQFLFEYFSETQRNKGNFPGRFSGRQFSNSRSEMNVSTLELGDSALYLCASSLVFGAETQYFGPGTRLLVL.

The chain employs TRBV11-2 and TRBJ2-5, with TRBD2 identical over 12 bases. The CDR3 contains 16 residues. CDR1 and CDR2 (germline): SGHAT, FQNNGV. V lost 1 base to trimming and J lost 5 bases; unmatched junction nucleotides: 5. CDR3 loop: CASSLAWTSGVETQYF. CDR3 bases: TGTGCCAGCAGCTTAGCATGGACTAGCGGGGTCGAGACCCAGTACTTC.

The DNA of the CDR3 is TGCAGCGTAGGACAGGGAAAGGCGCATTCCGGGGAGCTGTTTTTT. Residues: CSVGQGKAHSGELFF. V usage is TRBV29-1 and J usage is TRBJ2-2; TRBD1 matches 8 bases. Germline CDR1 reads SQVTM; CDR2 reads ANQGSEA. V dropped 6 bases and J dropped 6; count of bases not matched to a gene: 12. This CDR3 region has 15 residues.

This clonotype was detected many times. The chain recombines TRBV3-1 with TRBJ2-3; 8 bases are shared with TRBD2. J was trimmed by 1 base and V by 6 bases; bases with no gene match: 6. Germline V gene sequence: CDR1 LGHDT, CDR2 YNNKEL (reference sequence). There are 15 residues in the CDR3. CDR3 region: CASSPTSGGTDTQYF. CDR3 nucleotides: TGTGCCAGCAGTCCTACTAGCGGAGGCACAGATACGCAGTATTTT.

This clonotype has only a few counts. V and J are TRBV3-1 and TRBJ2-7, with unresolved D. The CDR3 is 13 residues long. Trimming pared 4 bases from V and 0 bases from J, leaving 7 bases between. Germline V lookup: CDR1 LGHDT, CDR2 YNNKEL (reference sequence). The CDR3 sequence is CASSRFSSYEQYF. CDR3 sequence (DNA): TGTGCCAGCAGCCGCTTCAGCTCCTACGAGCAGTACTTC.

This clonotype was recorded a few times. The chain recombines TRBV20-1 with TRBJ2-5; the D is unclear. The CDR3 runs to 13 residues. Trimming removed 6 bases at V and 3 bases at J, with 14 bases between. Germline loops: CDR1 DFQATT, CDR2 SNEGSKA (reference sequence). CDR3 residues: CSAPLYTEETQYF. As DNA, the CDR3 is TGCAGTGCCCCCCTCTACACGGAAGAGACCCAGTACTTC.

The V and J genes are TRBV6-2 or TRBV6-3 and TRBJ2-3; no clear D gene. The germline V and J ends were trimmed by 5 bases and 1 base, with 7 bases remaining between them. Germline V gene data show CDR1 as MNHEY and CDR2 as SVGEGT. The CDR3 runs to 13 residues. The CDR3 is CASSDVGTDTQYF. DNA for the CDR3: TGTGCCAGCAGTGACGTGGGCACAGATACGCAGTATTTT.

A few counts support this clonotype. This chain uses TRBV18 with TRBJ2-6; perhaps TRBD2 as D (5 bases). Germline V lookup: CDR1 KGHSH, CDR2 LQKENI. Trimming cost V 3 bases and J 3 bases, with 9 bases left between them. The length of the CDR3 is 15 residues. The CDR3 nucleotides are TGTGCCAGCTCACCCAACCGGGGTGGGGCCAACGTCCTGACTTTC. Its protein product is CASSPNRGGANVLTF.

J is TRBJ2-1 and V is TRBV15; 15 bases align to TRBD2. CDR3 length: 19 residues. Germline trimming cut 2 bases from V and 6 bases from J; bases unmatched to any gene: 11. Germline-derived CDR1 and CDR2 are LNHNV and YYDKDF (reference sequence). CDR3 protein: CATSRLAGRTSGRVNEQFF. Here the CDR3 DNA reads TGTGCCACCAGCAGACTCGCGGGGAGGACTAGCGGGAGGGTCAATGAGCAGTTCTTC. The full variable domain, rest sourced from reference TRBV15 and TRBJ2-1, is DAMVIQNPRYQVTQFGKPVTLSCSQTLNHNVMYWYQQKSSQAPKLLFHYYDKDFNNEADTPDNFQSRRPNTSFCFLDIRSPGLGDTAMYLCATSRLAGRTSGRVNEQFFGPGTRLTVL.

This clonotype was seen a few times. The V and J genes are TRBV12-3 or TRBV12-4 and TRBJ2-5; the match to TRBD2 covers 8 bases. V gave up 7 bases and J gave up 1 base; unmatched junction bases: 5. The CDR3 runs to 14 residues. The CDR3, as DNA: TGTGCCAGCACCCCTAGCGGGCTCCAAGAGACCCAGTACTTC. Its translation: CASTPSGLQETQYF.

In its sample, this clonotype was seen a few times. V and J are TRBV7-2 and TRBJ1-2, with D possibly TRBD1 on 6 matching bases. Germline CDR1 SGHTA, CDR2 FQGNSA. V was cut by 2 bases and J by 3 bases, with 10 bases left in between. CDR3 size: 14 residues. CDR3 sequence (DNA): TGTGCCAGCAGCTTAAATGCAGGGGACTATGGCTACACCTTC. Translation: CASSLNAGDYGYTF.

This clonotype has just a few counts. The V call is TRBV4-1, the J call TRBJ1-2; TRBD1 matches at 10 bases. Germline trimming cut 0 bases from V and 8 bases from J; bases unmatched to any gene: 6. Looked up from germline, CDR1 is MGHRA and CDR2 is YSYEKL. This CDR3 has 15 residues. In DNA, the CDR3 is TGCGCCAGCAGCCAAGAGGTTGGGACAGGGGACGGCTACACCTTC. This gives the protein CASSQEVGTGDGYTF.

Concerning this clonotype itself: The junction shows a germline mismatch at one end, possibly a read error. The V gene is TRBV12-3 or TRBV12-4, the J gene TRBJ2-7; D may be TRBD1 (5 bases). This CDR3 is built from 15 residues. This CDR3 is CASSQTGPSSDEQYF. In DNA, the CDR3 is TGTGCCAGCAGCCAAACAGGTCCCAGCTCCGACGAGCAGTACTTC.

There are a few counts of this clonotype. V gene TRBV27 combines with J gene TRBJ1-1; 8 bases match TRBD1. Germline V gives CDR1 MNHEY, CDR2 SMNVEV (reference sequence). V gave up 7 bases and J gave up 4 bases; unmatched junction bases: 8. The CDR3 spans 14 residues. CDR3 in amino acids: CASIYRGGSTEAFF. The CDR3 nucleotides read TGTGCCAGCATCTACAGGGGGGGTAGCACTGAAGCTTTCTTT.

The CDR3 is CASLDWHTGELFF. CDR3 DNA: TGTGCCAGCCTTGACTGGCACACCGGGGAGCTGTTTTTT. This chain links TRBV6-1 with TRBJ2-2; D call uncertain. The V end was cut by 8 bases, the J end by 3 bases, with 10 bases between. The germline V gene has CDR1 MNHNS and CDR2 SASEGT. The CDR3 runs 13 residues.

The rearrangement links TRBV4-1 to TRBJ2-7; 8 bases match TRBD2. This CDR3 is 16 amino acids long. The V segment lost 1 base and the J segment 3 bases; nucleotides outside the gene matches: 8. Germline loops: CDR1 MGHRA, CDR2 YSYEKL. The CDR3 here is CASSQGVSGASYEQYF. CDR3 coding DNA: TGCGCCAGCAGCCAAGGTGTTAGCGGGGCCAGCTACGAGCAGTACTTC.

V is TRBV6-6 and J is TRBJ2-5; D is uncertain. CDR1 is MNHNY and CDR2 is SVGAGI in the germline V gene (reference sequence). This CDR3 is 13 amino acids long. V dropped 4 bases and J dropped 2 bases, with 8 bases sitting between them. For the CDR3, the DNA is TGTGCCAGCAGTTTTGTGCAGCAAGAGACCCAGTACTTC. Amino acids: CASSFVQQETQYF.

The chain has TRBV12-3 or TRBV12-4 and TRBJ1-3, with 8 positions matching TRBD1. The CDR3 consists of 15 residues. V dropped 5 bases and J dropped 6; count of bases not matched to a gene: 9. CDR3 sequence: CASSLPGTGENTIYF. CDR3 DNA: TGTGCCAGCAGTCTCCCCGGGACAGGAGAAAACACCATATATTTT.